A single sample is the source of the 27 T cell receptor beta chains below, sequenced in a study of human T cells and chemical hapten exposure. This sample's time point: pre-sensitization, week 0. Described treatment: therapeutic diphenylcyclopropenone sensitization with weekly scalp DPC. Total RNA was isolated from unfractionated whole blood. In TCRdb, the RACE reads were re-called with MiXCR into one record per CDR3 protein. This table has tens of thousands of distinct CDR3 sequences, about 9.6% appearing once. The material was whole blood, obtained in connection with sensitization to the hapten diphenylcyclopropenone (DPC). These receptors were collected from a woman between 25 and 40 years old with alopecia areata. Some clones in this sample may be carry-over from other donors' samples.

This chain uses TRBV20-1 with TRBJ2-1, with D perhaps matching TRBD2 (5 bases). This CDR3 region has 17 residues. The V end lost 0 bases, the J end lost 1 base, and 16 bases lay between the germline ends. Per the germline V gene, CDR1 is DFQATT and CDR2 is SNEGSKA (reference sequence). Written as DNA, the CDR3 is TGCAGTGCTAGAGATTTCTTCGGCAGCGGTTCCTACAATGAGCAGTTCTTC. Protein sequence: CSARDFFGSGSYNEQFF.

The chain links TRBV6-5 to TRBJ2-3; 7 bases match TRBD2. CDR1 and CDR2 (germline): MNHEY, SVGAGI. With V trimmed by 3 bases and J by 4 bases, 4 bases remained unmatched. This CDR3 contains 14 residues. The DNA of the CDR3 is TGTGCCAGCAGTTATAGACTAGCTCCAGATACGCAGTATTTT. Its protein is CASSYRLAPDTQYF.

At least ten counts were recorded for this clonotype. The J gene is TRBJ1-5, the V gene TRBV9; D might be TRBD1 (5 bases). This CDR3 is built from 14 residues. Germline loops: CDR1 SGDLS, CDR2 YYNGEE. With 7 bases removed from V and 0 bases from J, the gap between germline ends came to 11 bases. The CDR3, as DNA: TGTGCCAGCTCAGAGGGGCCTAGCAATCAGCCCCAGCATTTT. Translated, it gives CASSEGPSNQPQHF.

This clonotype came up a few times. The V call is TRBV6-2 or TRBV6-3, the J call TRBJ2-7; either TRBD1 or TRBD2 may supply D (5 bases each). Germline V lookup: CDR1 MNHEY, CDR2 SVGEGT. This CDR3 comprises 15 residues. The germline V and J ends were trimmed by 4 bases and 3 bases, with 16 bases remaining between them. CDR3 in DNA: TGTGCCAGCAGTTTCATTTGGGGGACGGACTACGAGCAGTACTTC. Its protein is CASSFIWGTDYEQYF.

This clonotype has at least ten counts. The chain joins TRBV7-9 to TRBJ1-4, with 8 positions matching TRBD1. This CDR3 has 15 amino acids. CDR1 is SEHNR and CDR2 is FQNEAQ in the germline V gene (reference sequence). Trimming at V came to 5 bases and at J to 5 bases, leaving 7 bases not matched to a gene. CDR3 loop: CASSRQGSANEKLFF. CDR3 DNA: TGTGCCAGCAGCCGACAGGGGTCGGCAAATGAAAAACTGTTTTTT.

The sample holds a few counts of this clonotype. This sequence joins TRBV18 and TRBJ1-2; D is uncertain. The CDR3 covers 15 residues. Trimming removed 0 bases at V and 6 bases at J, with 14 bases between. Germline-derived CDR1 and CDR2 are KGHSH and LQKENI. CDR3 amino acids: CASSPPFRKPHGYTF. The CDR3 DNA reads TGTGCCAGCTCACCACCCTTTAGGAAGCCCCATGGCTACACCTTC.

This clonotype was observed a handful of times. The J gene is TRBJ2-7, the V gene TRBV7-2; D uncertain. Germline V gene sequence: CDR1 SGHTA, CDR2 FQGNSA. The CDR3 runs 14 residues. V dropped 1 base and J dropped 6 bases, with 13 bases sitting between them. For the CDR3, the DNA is TGTGCCAGCAGCTTAGGTCCAGGAACGCCCGAGCAGTACTTC. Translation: CASSLGPGTPEQYF.

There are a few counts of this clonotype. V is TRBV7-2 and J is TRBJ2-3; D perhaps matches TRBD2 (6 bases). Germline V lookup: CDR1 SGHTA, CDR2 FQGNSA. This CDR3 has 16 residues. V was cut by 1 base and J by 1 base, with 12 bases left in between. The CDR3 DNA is TGTGCCAGCAGCTTAGGTCCGGGGGTCGGCACAGATACGCAGTATTTT. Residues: CASSLGPGVGTDTQYF. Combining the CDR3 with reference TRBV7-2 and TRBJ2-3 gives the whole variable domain GAGVSQSPSNKVTEKGKDVELRCDPISGHTALYWYRQSLGQGLEFLIYFQGNSAPDKSGLPSDRFSAERTGGSVSTLTIQRTQQEDSAVYLCASSLGPGVGTDTQYFGPGTRLTVL.

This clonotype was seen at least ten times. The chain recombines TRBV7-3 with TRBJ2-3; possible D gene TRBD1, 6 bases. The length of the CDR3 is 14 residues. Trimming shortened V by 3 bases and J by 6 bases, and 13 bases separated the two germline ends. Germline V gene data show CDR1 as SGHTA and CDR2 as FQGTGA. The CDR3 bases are TGTGCCAGCAGCTTGCAAAATACAGGGGATACGCAGTATTTT. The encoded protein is CASSLQNTGDTQYF.

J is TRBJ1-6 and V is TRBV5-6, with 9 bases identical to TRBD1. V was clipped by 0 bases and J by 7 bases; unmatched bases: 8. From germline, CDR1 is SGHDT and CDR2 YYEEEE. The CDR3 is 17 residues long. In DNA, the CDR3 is TGTGCCAGCAGCTTGGCCCTAGGGACAGGGAGGAATTCACCCCTCCACTTT. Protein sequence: CASSLALGTGRNSPLHF.

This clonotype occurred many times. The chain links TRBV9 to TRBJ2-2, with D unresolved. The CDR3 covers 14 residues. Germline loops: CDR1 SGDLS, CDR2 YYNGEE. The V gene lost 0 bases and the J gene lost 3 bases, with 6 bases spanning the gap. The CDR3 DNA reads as TGTGCCAGCAGCGTAGAAGGGCACACCGGGGAGCTGTTTTTT. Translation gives CASSVEGHTGELFF.

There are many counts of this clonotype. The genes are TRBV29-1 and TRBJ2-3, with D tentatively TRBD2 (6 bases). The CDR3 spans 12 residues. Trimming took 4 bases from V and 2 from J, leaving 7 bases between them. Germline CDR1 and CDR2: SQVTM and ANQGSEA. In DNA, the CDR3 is TGCAGCGTTGCTAGCGCCACAGATACGCAGTATTTT. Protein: CSVASATDTQYF.

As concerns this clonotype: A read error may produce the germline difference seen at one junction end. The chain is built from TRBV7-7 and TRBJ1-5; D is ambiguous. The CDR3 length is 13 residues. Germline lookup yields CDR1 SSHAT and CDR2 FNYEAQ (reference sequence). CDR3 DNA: TGTGCTAGCAGCTTAGCTTACGATCAGCCCCAGCATTTT. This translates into CASSLAYDQPQHF.

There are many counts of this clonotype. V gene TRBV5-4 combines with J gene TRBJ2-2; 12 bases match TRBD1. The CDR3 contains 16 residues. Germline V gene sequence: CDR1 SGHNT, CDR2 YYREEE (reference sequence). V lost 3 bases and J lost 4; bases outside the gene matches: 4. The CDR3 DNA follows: TGTGCCAGCAGCTCGGGACAGGGGGCGACCACCGGGGAGCTGTTTTTT. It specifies CASSSGQGATTGELFF.

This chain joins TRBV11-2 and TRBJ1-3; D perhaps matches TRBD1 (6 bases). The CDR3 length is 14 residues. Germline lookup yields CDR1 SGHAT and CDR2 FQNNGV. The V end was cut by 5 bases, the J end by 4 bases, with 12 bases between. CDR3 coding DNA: TGTGCCAGCAGCAACCGGGACACCGGAAACACCATATATTTT. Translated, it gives CASSNRDTGNTIYF.

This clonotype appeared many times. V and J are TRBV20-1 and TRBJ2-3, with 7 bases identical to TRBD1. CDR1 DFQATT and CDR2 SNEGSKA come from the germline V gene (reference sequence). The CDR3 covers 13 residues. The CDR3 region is CSRQGQSTDTQYF. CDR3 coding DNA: TGCAGCCGACAGGGACAGAGTACAGATACGCAGTATTTT.

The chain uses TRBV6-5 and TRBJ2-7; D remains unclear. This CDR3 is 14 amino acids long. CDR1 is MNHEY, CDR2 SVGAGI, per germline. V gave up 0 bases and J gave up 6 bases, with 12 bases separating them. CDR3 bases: TGTGCCAGCAGTTACTCGGGCTCTCTTTCCGAGCAGTACTTC. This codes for CASSYSGSLSEQYF.

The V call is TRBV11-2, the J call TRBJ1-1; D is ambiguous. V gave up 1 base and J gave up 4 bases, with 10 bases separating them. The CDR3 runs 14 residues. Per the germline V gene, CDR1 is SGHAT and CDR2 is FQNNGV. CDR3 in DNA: TGTGCCAGCAGCTTAGGAGGGAAGGTCACTGAAGCTTTCTTT. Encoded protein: CASSLGGKVTEAFF.

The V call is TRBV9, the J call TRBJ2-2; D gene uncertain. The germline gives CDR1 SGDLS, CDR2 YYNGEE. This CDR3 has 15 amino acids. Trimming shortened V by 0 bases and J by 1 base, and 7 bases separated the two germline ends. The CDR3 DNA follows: TGTGCCAGCAGCGTAGGTCCACAGAACACCGGGGAGCTGTTTTTT. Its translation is CASSVGPQNTGELFF.

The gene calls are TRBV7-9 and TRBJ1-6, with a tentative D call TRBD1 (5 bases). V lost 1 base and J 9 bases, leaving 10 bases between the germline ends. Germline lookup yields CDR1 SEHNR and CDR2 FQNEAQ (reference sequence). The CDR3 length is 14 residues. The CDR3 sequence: CASSLEGLGSPLHF. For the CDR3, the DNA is TGTGCCAGCAGCTTAGAGGGACTTGGTTCACCCCTCCACTTT.

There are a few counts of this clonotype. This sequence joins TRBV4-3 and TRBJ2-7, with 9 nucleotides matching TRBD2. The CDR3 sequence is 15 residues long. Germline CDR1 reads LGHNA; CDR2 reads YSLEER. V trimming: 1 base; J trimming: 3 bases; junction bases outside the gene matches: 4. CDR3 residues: CASSQAAGGIYEQYF. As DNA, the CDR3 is TGCGCCAGCAGCCAAGCGGCGGGGGGGATCTACGAGCAGTACTTC.

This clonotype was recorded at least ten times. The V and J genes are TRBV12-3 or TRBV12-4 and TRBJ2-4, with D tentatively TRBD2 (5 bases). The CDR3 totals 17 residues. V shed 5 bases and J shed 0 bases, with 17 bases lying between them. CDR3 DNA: TGTGCCAGCAGTACCCTGGACTCCAGTCTAGCCAAAAACATTCAGTACTTC. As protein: CASSTLDSSLAKNIQYF.

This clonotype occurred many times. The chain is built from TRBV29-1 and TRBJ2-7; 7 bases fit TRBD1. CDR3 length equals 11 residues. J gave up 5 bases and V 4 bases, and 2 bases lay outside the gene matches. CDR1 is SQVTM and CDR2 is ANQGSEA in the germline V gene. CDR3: CSVGQGDEQYF. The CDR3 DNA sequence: TGCAGCGTTGGACAGGGAGACGAGCAGTACTTC.

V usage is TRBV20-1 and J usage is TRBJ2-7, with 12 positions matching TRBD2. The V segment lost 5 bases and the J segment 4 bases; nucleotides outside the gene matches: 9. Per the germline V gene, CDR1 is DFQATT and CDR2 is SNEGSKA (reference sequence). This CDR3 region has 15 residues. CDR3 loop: CSALLAGGSRYEQYF. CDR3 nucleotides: TGCAGTGCTTTACTAGCGGGGGGTTCCCGTTACGAGCAGTACTTC.

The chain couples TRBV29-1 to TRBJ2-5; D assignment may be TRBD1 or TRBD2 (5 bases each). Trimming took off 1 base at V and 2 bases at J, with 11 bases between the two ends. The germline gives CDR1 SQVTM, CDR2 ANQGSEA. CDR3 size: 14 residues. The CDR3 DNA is TGCAGCGTTGAAGGCAGGGACGGTCAAGAGACCCAGTACTTC. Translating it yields CSVEGRDGQETQYF.

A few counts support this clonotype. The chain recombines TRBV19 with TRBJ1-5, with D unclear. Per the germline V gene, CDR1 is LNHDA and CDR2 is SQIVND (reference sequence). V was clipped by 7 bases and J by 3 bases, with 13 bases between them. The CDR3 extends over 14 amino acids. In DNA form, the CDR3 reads TGTGCCAGTACCCTTGGAGGACTCAATCAGCCCCAGCATTTT. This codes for CASTLGGLNQPQHF.

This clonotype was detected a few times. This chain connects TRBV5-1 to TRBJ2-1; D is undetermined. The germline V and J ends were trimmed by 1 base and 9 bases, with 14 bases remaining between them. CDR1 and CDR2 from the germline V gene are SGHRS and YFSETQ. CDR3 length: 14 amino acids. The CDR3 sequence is CASSLRMERSEQFF. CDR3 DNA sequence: TGCGCCAGCAGCTTGAGGATGGAGAGGAGTGAGCAGTTCTTC. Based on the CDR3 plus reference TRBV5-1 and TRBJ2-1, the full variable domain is KAGVTQTPRYLIKTRGQQVTLSCSPISGHRSVSWYQQTPGQGLQFLFEYFSETQRNKGNFPGRFSGRQFSNSRSEMNVSTLELGDSALYLCASSLRMERSEQFFGPGTRLTVL.